This section outlines one T cell receptor beta chain sequence together with its context. Its antigen is as yet unknown. As for the donors, each was a healthy bone marrow donor. This sample is drawn from a study of cytomegalovirus exposure and HLA in healthy donors. Study-wide results and caveats: Using the classifier, cytomegalovirus status was reportedly diagnosed with high specificity and sensitivity.

The primer mix had 60 Vbeta and 13 Jbeta primers. Only in-frame clones appear in the TCRdb table, and some are missing; sequencing was by immunoSEQ multiplex PCR. Here the sample spans under 200,000 clones, roughly 85% being singletons. Germline V gene sequence: CDR1 MRHNA, CDR2 SNTAGT. The CDR3 runs to 15 residues. The V end was cut by 0 bases, the J end by 4 bases, with 12 bases between. The material sequenced was PBMCs. This rearrangement joins TRBV6-4 to TRBJ1-1; D gene ambiguous. The sequence was obtained from a woman aged 40-49 years in good health and CMV-seronegative. CDR3 loop: CASSDSTGFGTEAFF. The CDR3 bases are TGTGCCAGCAGTGACTCGACGGGGTTTGGCACTGAAGCTTTCTTT.